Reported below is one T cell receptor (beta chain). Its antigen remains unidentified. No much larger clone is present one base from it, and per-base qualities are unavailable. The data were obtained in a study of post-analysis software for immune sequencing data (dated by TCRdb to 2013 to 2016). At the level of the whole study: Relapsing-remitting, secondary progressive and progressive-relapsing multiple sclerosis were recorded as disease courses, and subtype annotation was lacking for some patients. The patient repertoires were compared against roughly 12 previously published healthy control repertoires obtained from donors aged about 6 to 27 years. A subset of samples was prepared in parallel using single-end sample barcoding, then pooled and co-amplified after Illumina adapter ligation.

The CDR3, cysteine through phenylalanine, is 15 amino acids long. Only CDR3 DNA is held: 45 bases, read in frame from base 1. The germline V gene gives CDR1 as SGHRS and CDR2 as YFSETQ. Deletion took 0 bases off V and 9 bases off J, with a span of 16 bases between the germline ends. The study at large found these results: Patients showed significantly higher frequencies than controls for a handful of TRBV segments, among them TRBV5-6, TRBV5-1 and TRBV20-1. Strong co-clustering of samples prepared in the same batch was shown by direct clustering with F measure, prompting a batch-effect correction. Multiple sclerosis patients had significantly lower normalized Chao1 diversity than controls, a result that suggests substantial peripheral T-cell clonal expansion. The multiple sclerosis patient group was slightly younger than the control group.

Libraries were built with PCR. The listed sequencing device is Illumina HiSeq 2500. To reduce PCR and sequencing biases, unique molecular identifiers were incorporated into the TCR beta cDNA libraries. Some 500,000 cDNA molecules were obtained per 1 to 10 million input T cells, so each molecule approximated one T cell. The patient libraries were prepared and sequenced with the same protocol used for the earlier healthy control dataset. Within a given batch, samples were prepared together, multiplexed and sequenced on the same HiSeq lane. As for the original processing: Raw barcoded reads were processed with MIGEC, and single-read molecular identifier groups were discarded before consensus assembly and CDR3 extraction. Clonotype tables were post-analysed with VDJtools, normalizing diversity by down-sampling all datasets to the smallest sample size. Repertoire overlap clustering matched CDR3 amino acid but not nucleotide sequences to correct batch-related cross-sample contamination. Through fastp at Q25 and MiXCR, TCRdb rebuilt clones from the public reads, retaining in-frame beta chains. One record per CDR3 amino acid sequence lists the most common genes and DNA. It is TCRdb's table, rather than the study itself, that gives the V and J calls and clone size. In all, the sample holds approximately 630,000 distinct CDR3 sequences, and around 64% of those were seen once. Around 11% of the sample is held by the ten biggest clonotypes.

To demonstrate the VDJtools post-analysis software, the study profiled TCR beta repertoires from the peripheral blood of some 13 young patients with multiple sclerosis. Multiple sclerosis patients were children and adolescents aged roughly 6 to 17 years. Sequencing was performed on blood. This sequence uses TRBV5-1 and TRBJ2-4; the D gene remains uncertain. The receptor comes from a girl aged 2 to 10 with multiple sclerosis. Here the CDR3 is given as CASSLAGPDVSIQYF. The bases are TGCGCCAGCAGCTTGGCCGGGCCGGACGTTAGCATTCAGTACTTC.